The clone carrying this T cell receptor (beta chain) was observed a handful of times. Germline V lookup: CDR1 SGHDN, CDR2 FVKESK. The CDR3 is 13 amino acids. Trimming cost V 1 base and J 11 bases, with 11 bases left between them. Sequenced by immunoSEQ multiplex PCR; TCRdb stores in-frame clones only, minus some. The sample contains around 50,000 clones, 89% of which appear only once. This specimen belongs to a study of OX40 agonist ivuxolimab in advanced cancers. About the study: Eligibility rules accepted prior anti-PD-1, anti-PD-L1 or anti-CTLA-4 therapy, and around 44% had some.

Sequencing used CD4+ or CD8+ T cells sorted from blood, obtained in a trial of the OX40 agonist ivuxolimab. This chain links TRBV14 with TRBJ1-4, with unresolved D. The receptor comes from an adult with an advanced solid tumor such as melanoma, head and neck, liver or kidney cancer. For the CDR3, the DNA is TGTGCCAGCAGCCAAGTGTACGGTAATAAACTGTTTTTT. Encoded protein: CASSQVYGNKLFF.